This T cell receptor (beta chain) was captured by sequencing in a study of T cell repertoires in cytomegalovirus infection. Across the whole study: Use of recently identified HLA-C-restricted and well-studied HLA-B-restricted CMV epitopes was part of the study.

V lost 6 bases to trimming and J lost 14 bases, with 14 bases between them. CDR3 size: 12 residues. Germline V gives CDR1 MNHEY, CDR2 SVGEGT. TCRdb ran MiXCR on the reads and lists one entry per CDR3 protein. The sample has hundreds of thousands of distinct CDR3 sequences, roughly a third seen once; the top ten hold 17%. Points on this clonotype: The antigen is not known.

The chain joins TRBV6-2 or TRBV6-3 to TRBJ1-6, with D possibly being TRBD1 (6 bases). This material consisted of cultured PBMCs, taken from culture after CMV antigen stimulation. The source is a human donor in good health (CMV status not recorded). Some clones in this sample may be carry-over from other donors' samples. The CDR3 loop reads CASSHATGALHF. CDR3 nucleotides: TGTGCCAGCAGCCACGCGACAGGTGCCCTCCACTTT.